This T cell receptor beta chain was identified in a study of CD8+CD57+ T cells in acquired aplastic anemia. Study overall: On average, sorted CD4+ and CD8+ cells gave about 3.1 ug of DNA. General study findings and limits: Patients and controls shared approximately 30 CD8+ CDR3 sequences. Patients and controls had CD8+ Simpson's diversity values that were not significantly distinct.

As to this clonotype: Its specificity is not known.

CD8+CD57+ cell expansion, shown by flow cytometry, had occurred in the patients selected for sequencing. Patients had received no therapy at the time of blood sampling. The CDR3 is made up of 15 amino acids. The germline V gene has CDR1 SGHVS and CDR2 FNYEAQ. Germline trimming cut 5 bases from V and 2 bases from J; bases unmatched to any gene: 7. Genomic DNA was employed as the template in profiling TCR beta VDJ and CDR3. TCRdb called the reads again in MiXCR, with one record for every CDR3 protein. This sample has 250,000 to 300,000 distinct CDR3 sequences, with 56% found just once. The receptor comes from a human donor with aplastic anemia. The specimen was sorted CD4+, CD8+, or CD8+CD57+ T cells (not recorded which) from PBMCs. The genes are TRBV7-6 and TRBJ2-7; TRBD2 agrees at 9 bases. For the CDR3, the DNA is TGTGCCAGCAGCGATCTAGCGGGACGGACCTACGAGCAGTACTTC. Protein product: CASSDLAGRTYEQYF.